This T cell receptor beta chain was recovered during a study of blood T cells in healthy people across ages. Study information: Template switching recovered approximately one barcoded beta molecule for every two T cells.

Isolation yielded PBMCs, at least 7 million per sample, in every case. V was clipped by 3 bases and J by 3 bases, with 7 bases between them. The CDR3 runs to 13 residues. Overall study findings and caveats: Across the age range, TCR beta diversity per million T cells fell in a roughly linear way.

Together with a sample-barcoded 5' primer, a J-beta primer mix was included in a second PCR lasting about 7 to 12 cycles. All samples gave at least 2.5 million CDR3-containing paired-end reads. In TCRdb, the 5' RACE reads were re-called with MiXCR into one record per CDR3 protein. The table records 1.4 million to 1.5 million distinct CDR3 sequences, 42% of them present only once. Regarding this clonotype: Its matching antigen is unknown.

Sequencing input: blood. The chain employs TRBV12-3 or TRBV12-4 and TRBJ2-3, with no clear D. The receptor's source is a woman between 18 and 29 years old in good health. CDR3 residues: CASSLAWTDTQYF. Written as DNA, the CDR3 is TGTGCCAGCAGTTTGGCTTGGACAGATACGCAGTATTTT.